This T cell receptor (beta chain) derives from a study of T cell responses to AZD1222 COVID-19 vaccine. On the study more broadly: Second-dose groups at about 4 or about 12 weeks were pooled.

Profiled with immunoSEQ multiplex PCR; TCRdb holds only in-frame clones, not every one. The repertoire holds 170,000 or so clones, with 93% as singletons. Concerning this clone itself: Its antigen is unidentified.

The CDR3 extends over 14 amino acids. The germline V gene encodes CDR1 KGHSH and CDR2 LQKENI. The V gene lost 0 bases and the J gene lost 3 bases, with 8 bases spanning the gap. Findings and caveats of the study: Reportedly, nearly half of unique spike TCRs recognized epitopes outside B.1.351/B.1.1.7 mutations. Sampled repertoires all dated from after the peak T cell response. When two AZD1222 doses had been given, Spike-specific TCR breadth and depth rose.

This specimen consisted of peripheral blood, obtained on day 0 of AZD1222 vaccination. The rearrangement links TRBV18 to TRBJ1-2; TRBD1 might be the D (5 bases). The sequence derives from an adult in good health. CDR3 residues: CASSPPAGHYGYTF. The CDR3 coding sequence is TGTGCCAGCTCACCACCCGCAGGGCACTATGGCTACACCTTC.